This is a list of T cell receptor beta chains from one sample in a study of T cells after yellow fever vaccination. TCRdb reprocessed the 5' RACE reads via MiXCR and lists one record per CDR3 protein. This repertoire shows 450,000 to 550,000 distinct CDR3 sequences, just over 20% found once; its top ten account for around 17%. Sequenced here: PBMCs, sampled 20 to 25 days after the first yellow fever vaccination. The origin of the receptors is a man younger than 30 who received the YFV17D yellow fever vaccine. Both conserved end residues are trimmed from each CDR3.

v_gene,len,j_gene,CDR3aa
TRBV7-9,12,TRBJ1-1,ASSLVSGYTEAF
TRBV28,13,TRBJ1-2,ASSQQGAQFYGYT
TRBV27,14,TRBJ2-6,ASKRGFGSGANVLT
TRBV4-1,14,TRBJ2-1,ASSQDGNTFRDEQF
TRBV4-2,12,TRBJ2-2,ASSQVPATGELF
TRBV19,12,TRBJ1-6,ASSRSGHNSPLH
TRBV18,12,TRBJ2-5,ASPRQGSTETQY
TRBV3-1,12,TRBJ1-2,ASSHDRDSYGYT
TRBV20-1,13,TRBJ2-1,SVRVVAGVGNEQF
TRBV6-5,13,TRBJ2-5,ASSTASGGLETQY
TRBV11-2,11,TRBJ2-7,ASSLGYPLEQY
TRBV9,14,TRBJ2-1,ASSVGGGDSYNEQF
TRBV27,11,TRBJ1-5,ASSFVRGQPQH
TRBV4-1,15,TRBJ2-6,ASSQGRVGFWANVLT
TRBV5-1,13,TRBJ1-4,ASSLRPASNEKLF
TRBV4-1,13,TRBJ2-1,ASSRGRSSYNEQF
TRBV20-1,13,TRBJ2-5,SASTGRVLGETQY
TRBV20-1,10,TRBJ2-1,SAREGWPEQF
TRBV9,14,TRBJ1-1,ASSPIGRAILAEAF
TRBV28,12,TRBJ2-1,ATRGGEPYNEQF
TRBV3-1,14,TRBJ1-1,ASSQGLERMNTEAF
TRBV15,10,TRBJ1-1,ATSRGGLEAF
TRBV4-1,11,TRBJ1-5,ASSQVMGMPQH
TRBV5-1,14,TRBJ1-1,ASSLWAGGLNTEAF
TRBV29-1,11,TRBJ1-1,SVDDRMNTEAF
TRBV9,12,TRBJ2-5,ASSPWDREGTQY
TRBV27,12,TRBJ1-2,ASSSRDGYYGYT
TRBV5-1,14,TRBJ2-1,ASSLVPGVSYNEQF
TRBV7-8,12,TRBJ1-1,ASSFVAGVTEAF
TRBV5-1,12,TRBJ2-3,ASRSLQGTDTQY
TRBV4-2,11,TRBJ1-5,ASSQGLDQPQH
TRBV6-5,16,TRBJ1-2,ASSYSFRFLEQSYGYT
TRBV28,15,TRBJ1-1,ASSPFPGQGLYTEAF
TRBV6-5,12,TRBJ2-2,ASSYYGDTGELF
TRBV7-7,17,TRBJ1-2,ASSLFFGDRDRANYGYT
TRBV20-1,13,TRBJ1-1,SAAGTGAGNTEAF
TRBV7-9,15,TRBJ1-1,ASSYRDRGMVSAEAF
TRBV5-1,11,TRBJ2-5,ASSLYTQETQY
TRBV24-1,12,TRBJ1-5,ATSGTLSNQPQH
TRBV5-4,9,TRBJ2-3,ASTSGDTQY
TRBV9,13,TRBJ2-5,ASRGGQGSEETQY
TRBV20-1,10,TRBJ1-1,SASGENTEAF
TRBV20-1,13,TRBJ1-2,SARFPGHRNYGYT
TRBV5-6,12,TRBJ2-2,ASSLGPVTGELF
TRBV5-1,15,TRBJ2-1,ASSLGASGGIYNEQF
TRBV21-1,11,TRBJ1-2,ASSKAEGAGYT
TRBV4-2,13,TRBJ2-2,ASSRRYANTGELF
TRBV7-2,13,TRBJ2-3,ASSPGWGGQDTQY
TRBV11-2,10,TRBJ2-1,ASSFRSLEQF
TRBV9,13,TRBJ1-1,ASSPDGQVNTEAF
TRBV5-1,12,TRBJ2-2,ASSFPLHTGELF
TRBV5-1,12,TRBJ2-5,ASSPNSGEETQY
TRBV5-6,14,TRBJ2-5,ASSWGRASILKTQY
TRBV5-1,14,TRBJ2-7,ASSTGQGTWFYEQY
TRBV5-1,9,TRBJ2-2,ASSLEGELF
TRBV12-3/TRBV12-4,15,TRBJ1-5,ASSIMGLWKSNQPQH
TRBV15,10,TRBJ1-1,ATSAQGIEAF
TRBV5-1,13,TRBJ2-7,ASSGSRGPTYEQY
TRBV24-1,14,TRBJ2-2,ATSDLKRGVTGELF
TRBV28,10,TRBJ1-5,ASSSPTATQH